This TCR beta chain was profiled in a study of identical twins. Notes on the study in general: Whereas memory repertoires showed no such difference, abundant cord blood beta clonotypes carried fewer insertions. Researchers caution that invariant MAIT and iNKT cells could partly confound zero-insertion analyses.

cDNA carried unique molecular identifiers, and a universal primer site was added by template switching. Via MiXCR, TCRdb re-called the 5' RACE reads, giving one row per CDR3 protein. The repertoire holds approximately 1.8 million distinct CDR3 sequences, with around a third as singletons. The CDR3 has 16 residues. Germline V gene sequence: CDR1 MDHEN, CDR2 SYDVKM. V was shortened by 1 base and J by 6 bases, with 17 bases between the two germline ends. In its sample, this clonotype was seen a few times. Its specificity is unknown. The source of this sequence is a newborn girl in good health. Sequences were obtained from cord blood. The rearrangement joins TRBV28 to TRBJ2-3; maybe TRBD1 (6 bases). For the CDR3, the DNA is TGTGCCAGCAGTTTATTTCAGGGGCCCTCCGGGGATACGCAGTATTTT. Its protein product is CASSLFQGPSGDTQYF. Filled out from reference TRBV28 and TRBJ2-3, the complete variable domain reads DVKVTQSSRYLVKRTGEKVFLECVQDMDHENMFWYRQDPGLGLRLIYFSYDVKMKEKGDIPEGYSVSREKKERFSLILESASTNQTSMYLCASSLFQGPSGDTQYFGPGTRLTVL.